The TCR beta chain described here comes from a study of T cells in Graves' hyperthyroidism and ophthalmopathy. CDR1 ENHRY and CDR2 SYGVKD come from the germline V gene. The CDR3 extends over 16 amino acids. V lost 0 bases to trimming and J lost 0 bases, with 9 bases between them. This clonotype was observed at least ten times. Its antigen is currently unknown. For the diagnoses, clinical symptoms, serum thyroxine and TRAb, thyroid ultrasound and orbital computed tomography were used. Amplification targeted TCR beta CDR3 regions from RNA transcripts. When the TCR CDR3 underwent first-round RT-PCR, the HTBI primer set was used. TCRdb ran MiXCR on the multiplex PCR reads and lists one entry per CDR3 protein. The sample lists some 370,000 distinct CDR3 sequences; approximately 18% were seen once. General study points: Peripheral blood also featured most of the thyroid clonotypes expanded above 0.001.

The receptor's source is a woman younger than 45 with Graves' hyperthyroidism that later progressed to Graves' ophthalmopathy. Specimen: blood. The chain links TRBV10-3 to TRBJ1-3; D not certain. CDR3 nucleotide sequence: TGTGCCATCAGTGAGTCGGGCAGCCGCTCTGGAAACACCATATATTTT. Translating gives CAISESGSRSGNTIYF.